These T cell receptor beta chains were read from a single sample in a study of blood T cell repertoires in COVID-19. Measured with immunoSEQ multiplex PCR; TCRdb has only the in-frame clones, and not every one. The table shows more than 95,000 clones, with more than 75% occurring only once. The specimen was peripheral blood. The source of these receptors is a man between 50 and 59 years old with acute or convalescent COVID-19. Both conserved end residues are part of each CDR3. Fields, in order: clone size, V gene, J gene, D gene, CDR3 DNA, CDR3 protein. The D gene is left open where the match is weak. The size field is filled for only some rows; it gives once, few, many or a size class.

.	TRBV10-2	TRBJ2-1	.	TGCGCCAGCAGCGGACAGCACAATGAGCAGTTCTTC	CASSGQHNEQFF
.	TRBV5-1	TRBJ2-7	.	TGCGCCAGCAGCTGGATCGGGTCGTCTCACGTAGGGGGGGACTACGAGCAGTACTTC	CASSWIGSSHVGGDYEQYF
.	TRBV4-2	TRBJ2-1	TRBD2	TGTGCCAGCAGCCCCCAGGGACTAGCGGGAGCAGGGGGTGAGCAGTTCTTC	CASSPQGLAGAGGEQFF
.	TRBV7-9	TRBJ2-7	TRBD2	TGTGCCAGCAGCCCCCCAGGGCTAGCGGGAATCTACGAGCAGTACTTC	CASSPPGLAGIYEQYF
.	TRBV29-1	TRBJ2-5	TRBD1	TGCAGCGTGAGGACAGGGGGCTATCAAGAGACCCAGTACTTC	CSVRTGGYQETQYF
.	TRBV7-9	TRBJ2-7	TRBD2	TGTGCCAGCAGGGGGACTAGCGGGAGTCTCGAGCAGTACTTC	CASRGTSGSLEQYF
.	TRBV10-1	TRBJ2-7	TRBD2	TGCGCCAGCAGTGAGTTTGGACTAGCGGGAATGGAGCAGTACTTC	CASSEFGLAGMEQYF
.	TRBV2	TRBJ2-7	TRBD2	TGTGCCAGCAGCTCCCGACTAGCGGGAAAGAACGAGCAGTACTTC	CASSSRLAGKNEQYF
.	TRBV5-4	TRBJ2-5	.	TGTGCCAGCAGCGACCTAGCGAGACAAGAGACCCAGTACTTC	CASSDLARQETQYF
.	TRBV4-1	TRBJ1-2	TRBD1	TGCGCCAGCAGCCCCTACCTTAGGACAGGGCCGAACTATGGCTACACCTTC	CASSPYLRTGPNYGYTF
.	TRBV28	TRBJ2-7	.	TGTGCCAGCGATCGGCGAGCGGGCGAGTCCTACGAGCAGTACTTC	CASDRRAGESYEQYF
.	TRBV3-1/TRBV3-2	TRBJ2-1	.	TGTGCCAGCAGCCTTTGGACAGTTCTTGATGAGCAGTTCTTC	CASSLWTVLDEQFF
.	TRBV28	TRBJ1-3	.	TGTGCCAGCAGTGACAGGCTCGCTGGAAACACCATATATTTT	CASSDRLAGNTIYF
.	TRBV11-2	TRBJ2-7	.	TGTGCCAGCAGCTCCTGGACAGTCTCCTACGAGCAGTACTTC	CASSSWTVSYEQYF
.	TRBV3-1/TRBV3-2	TRBJ2-7	TRBD2	TGTGCCAGCAGCAAACTAGCGGGAGACTCCTACGAGCAGTACTTC	CASSKLAGDSYEQYF
.	TRBV5-1	TRBJ2-3	.	TGCGCCAGCAGCTTGGGGGTGAGACAAGGCACAGATACGCAGTATTTT	CASSLGVRQGTDTQYF
once	TRBV28	TRBJ2-7	.	TGTGCCAGCAGTTTAGGCCTCCTTGAGCAGTACTTC	CASSLGLLEQYF
once	TRBV19	TRBJ1-5	.	TGTGCCAGTGCACTTGACTCATATCAGCCCCAGCATTTT	CASALDSYQPQHF
few	TRBV11-2	TRBJ1-2	.	TGTGCCAGCAGCGGTAGGGAGTACTATGGCTACACCTTC	CASSGREYYGYTF
.	TRBV4-2	TRBJ2-7	TRBD2	TGTGCCAGCAGCCAAGATCTAACGGGAGGGCCTCGCGAGCAGTACTTC	CASSQDLTGGPREQYF
.	TRBV7-9	TRBJ2-5	.	TGTGCCAGCACCACCCGAGGGGGGGCAGGAGAGACCCAGTACTTC	CASTTRGGAGETQYF
.	TRBV6-5	TRBJ1-2	.	TGTGCCAGCAGCCCCCAAGTCGGGGAGGCCTATGGCTACACCTTC	CASSPQVGEAYGYTF
once	TRBV7-8	TRBJ2-1	.	TGTGCCAGCAGCTTAGCGGTTCAGAGGACCTACAATGAGCAGTTCTTC	CASSLAVQRTYNEQFF
.	TRBV5-1	TRBJ2-5	TRBD1	TGCGCCAGCAGCATTAGTCGGACAGGGGGGGAGACCCAGTACTTC	CASSISRTGGETQYF
.	TRBV10-3	TRBJ1-1	TRBD1	TGTGCCATCAGTGACAGGGGGATGAACACTGAAGCTTTCTTT	CAISDRGMNTEAFF
.	TRBV28	TRBJ2-1	.	TGTGCCAGCAGTCCCACAGGGCCCGCGAGCAATGAGCAGTTCTTC	CASSPTGPASNEQFF
.	TRBV6-1	TRBJ1-1	.	TGTGCCAGCAGTGACCCGGGGGAAGTTACTGAAGCTTTCTTT	CASSDPGEVTEAFF
.	TRBV27	TRBJ1-5	.	TGTGCCAGCAGTTGGGGCCCGAATCAGCCCCAGCATTTT	CASSWGPNQPQHF
.	TRBV3-1/TRBV3-2	TRBJ2-3	.	TGTGCCAGCAGCCAAGATTGGAGGCAGGATACGCAGTATTTT	CASSQDWRQDTQYF
.	TRBV29-1	TRBJ2-1	TRBD2	TGCAGCGTTGCCGGGAGGACCTACAATGAGCAGTTCTTC	CSVAGRTYNEQFF
.	TRBV7-8	TRBJ1-5	.	TGTGCCAGCAGGCTCCCGTCAGGGGATAGCAATCAGCCCCAGCATTTT	CASRLPSGDSNQPQHF
once	TRBV6-5	TRBJ1-1	.	TGTGCCAGCATCAGACGGGGGAACACTGAAGCTTTCTTT	CASIRRGNTEAFF
.	TRBV14	TRBJ2-2	.	TGTGCCAGCAGTCAGACAAGGCACACCGGGGAGCTGTTTTTT	CASSQTRHTGELFF
.	TRBV11-2	TRBJ2-1	.	TGTGCCAGCAGCTTCGGTAGCGGCAGCTCCTACAATGAGCAGTTCTTC	CASSFGSGSSYNEQFF
.	TRBV5-1	TRBJ2-3	TRBD2	TGCGCCAGCAGCTTAGGGACTAGTCCGTATGGGGATACGCAGTATTTT	CASSLGTSPYGDTQYF
once	TRBV14	TRBJ1-3	.	TGTGCCAGCAGCCAAGATCTTTCCGGAAACACCATATATTTT	CASSQDLSGNTIYF
.	TRBV21-1	TRBJ2-3	.	TGTGCCAGCAGCAAAGTTAGGGACAGCTCCATGGGGTTTAGCACAGATACGCAGTATTTT	CASSKVRDSSMGFSTDTQYF
.	TRBV7-9	TRBJ2-3	TRBD1	TGTGCCAGCAGCTTCGGACAGGGGGCTGAAGATACGCAGTATTTT	CASSFGQGAEDTQYF
.	TRBV5-6	TRBJ2-7	TRBD2	TGTGCCAGCAGCTTGGCTAGCGGGAGGGCTGAAGAGCAGTACTTC	CASSLASGRAEEQYF
.	TRBV28	TRBJ2-7	TRBD2	TGTGCCAGCAGTGCAACTCTAGCGGAGCACTCCTACGAGCAGTACTTC	CASSATLAEHSYEQYF
.	TRBV7-8	TRBJ2-5	TRBD1	TGTGCCAGCAGCTTAGGGGCCGGGACAGGGGGCAAAGAGACCCAGTACTTC	CASSLGAGTGGKETQYF
.	TRBV15	TRBJ2-1	.	TGTGCCACCAGCAGGGGGGACTCCAAGGGGCACAATGAGCAGTTCTTC	CATSRGDSKGHNEQFF
.	TRBV19	TRBJ2-5	TRBD1	TGTGCCAGTAGTTCGGACAGGGGAGAGACCCAGTACTTC	CASSSDRGETQYF
.	TRBV28	TRBJ2-7	TRBD2	TGTGCCAGCAGTTTAACTCGTTCCCGACTAGCGGGAGACTACGAGCAGTACTTC	CASSLTRSRLAGDYEQYF
once	TRBV24-1	TRBJ1-2	.	TGTGCCACCAGTGATTTTGAGGGCTACACCTTC	CATSDFEGYTF
.	TRBV14	TRBJ1-2	.	TGTGCCAGCAGCCTGGGCAGGAACTATGGCTACACCTTC	CASSLGRNYGYTF
once	TRBV6-6	TRBJ1-5	TRBD1	TGTGCCAGCAGTTCCGGACAGGGCAATCAGCCCCAGCATTTT	CASSSGQGNQPQHF
.	TRBV30	TRBJ2-1	TRBD1	TGTGCCTGGAGTAGGGTCAGGGGGCGTAATGAGCAGTTCTTC	CAWSRVRGRNEQFF
.	TRBV10-3	TRBJ2-3	.	TGTGCCATAAGCACGGAAAGCGCAGATACGCAGTATTTT	CAISTESADTQYF
.	TRBV10-3	TRBJ2-7	TRBD1	TGTGCCATCAGGGGACAGGCATCTCACAACGAGCAGTACTTC	CAIRGQASHNEQYF
.	TRBV5-6	TRBJ1-2	TRBD1	TGTGCCAGCAGCTTCCGGGACAGAACCTATGGCTACACCTTC	CASSFRDRTYGYTF
once	TRBV7-9	TRBJ2-1	.	TGTGCCAGCCCCGGAAGTTATTTCGAGGGTAGCATCAATGAGCAGTTCTTC	CASPGSYFEGSINEQFF
.	TRBV7-9	TRBJ2-5	TRBD2	TGTGCCAGCAGCTCCCCTTACCCATCTAGCGGGAGGGCCGAAGAGACCCAGTACTTC	CASSSPYPSSGRAEETQYF
.	TRBV9	TRBJ1-3	TRBD1	TGTGCCAGCAGCGCCGACAGGGGACAGATATATTTT	CASSADRGQIYF
.	TRBV14	TRBJ1-1	.	TGTGCCAGCAGCCAAGATGGTGGCAGTAAAGCTTTCTTT	CASSQDGGSKAFF
.	TRBV6-5	TRBJ2-3	TRBD1	TGTGCCAGCTCAGGACAGGGAGGAGGCACAGATACGCAGTATTTT	CASSGQGGGTDTQYF
.	TRBV5-6	TRBJ1-6	TRBD1	TGTGCCAGCAGCTTGCATACAGGGGGGTCACCCCTCCACTTT	CASSLHTGGSPLHF
.	TRBV15	TRBJ1-3	.	TGTGCCACCAGCAGAGGACAGTGGTCCGGAAACACCATATATTTT	CATSRGQWSGNTIYF